This T cell receptor beta chain derives from a study of T-cell reconstitution after alpha-beta-depleted transplantation in children. Using unique molecular identifiers, the investigators prepared the TCRbeta library. MiXCR, run by TCRdb on the PCR reads, gives a single entry per CDR3 protein. The sample has 300,000 to 400,000 distinct CDR3 sequences, around 20% seen once. The germline V and J ends were trimmed by 6 bases and 6 bases, with 15 bases remaining between them. Per germline, CDR1 SEHNR and CDR2 FQNEAQ (reference sequence). This CDR3 is 14 amino acids long. Sequences were derived from PBMCs, mostly from graft donor cells, sampled 180 days after TCRalphabeta/CD19-depleted stem cell transplant. The TCR comes from a male patient under 18 who had a stem cell transplant for acute lymphoblastic leukemia, so the T cells may come from the graft donor. The chain carries TRBV7-9 and TRBJ2-1; D tentatively fits TRBD1 or TRBD2 (5 bases each). CDR3 DNA sequence: TGTGCCAGCAGGGACGGGGCTTCCCCCAATGAGCAGTTCTTC. Amino acids: CASRDGASPNEQFF.